Detailed here is one T cell receptor (beta chain). This sample was included in a study of blood T cell repertoires in COVID-19. The wider study: Samples taken during acute and convalescent COVID-19 were collected in the United States, Italy and Spain. Sample material is recorded as cDNA or gDNA derived from T cells, B-cell-depleted T cells, or PBMCs.

In the original processing: Amplification of reference gene primers was used by the study to estimate nucleated cell counts. The table came from immunoSEQ multiplex PCR; TCRdb's copy has only in-frame clones and leaves some out. V and J calls and clone size are as listed in that table; D and trimming were resolved from the DNA. The repertoire holds approximately 210,000 clones, with approximately 80% as singletons. The CDR3 is made up of 14 amino acids. Trimming at V came to 3 bases and at J to 7 bases, leaving 8 bases not matched to a gene. The germline gives CDR1 SGHDN, CDR2 FVKESK. The chain combines TRBV14 with TRBJ1-2; TRBD1 agrees at 7 bases. This receptor was obtained from a human donor in a cohort sampled during active COVID-19. The source material was peripheral blood. The CDR3, as DNA: TGTGCCAGCAGCCAGTCGACAGGGATTGGTGGCTACACCTTC. It codes for CASSQSTGIGGYTF.